A single T cell receptor (beta chain) is shown here with its context. Its antigen is not known. The data originate from a study of cytomegalovirus exposure and HLA in healthy donors. Whole-study context: Unique TCR beta sequences numbering some 110 million came from 150 million to 200 million T cells in an earlier analysis.

Vbeta (60) and Jbeta (13) primers were used in the PCR. The repertoire was sequenced with immunoSEQ multiplex PCR; TCRdb's copy has only in-frame clones and lacks some. Among about 120,000 clones, 74% were seen once, and the ten largest hold approximately 2.2%. Trimming cost V 0 bases and J 5 bases; bases outside gene matches: 7. CDR3 size: 16 residues. CDR1 and CDR2 from the germline V gene are SGHNT and YYREEE (reference sequence). Study-level points and caveats: V- and J-gene trimming of TCR beta was linked (in a later analysis) to a missense DCLRE1C variant.

The chain is built from TRBV5-4 and TRBJ1-5; 8 bases fit TRBD1. This TCR was recovered from a human donor in good health. Sequenced: PBMCs. CDR3 protein: CASSLGPRGPHQPQHF. DNA of the CDR3: TGTGCCAGCAGCTTGGGGCCCAGGGGGCCTCATCAGCCCCAGCATTTT.